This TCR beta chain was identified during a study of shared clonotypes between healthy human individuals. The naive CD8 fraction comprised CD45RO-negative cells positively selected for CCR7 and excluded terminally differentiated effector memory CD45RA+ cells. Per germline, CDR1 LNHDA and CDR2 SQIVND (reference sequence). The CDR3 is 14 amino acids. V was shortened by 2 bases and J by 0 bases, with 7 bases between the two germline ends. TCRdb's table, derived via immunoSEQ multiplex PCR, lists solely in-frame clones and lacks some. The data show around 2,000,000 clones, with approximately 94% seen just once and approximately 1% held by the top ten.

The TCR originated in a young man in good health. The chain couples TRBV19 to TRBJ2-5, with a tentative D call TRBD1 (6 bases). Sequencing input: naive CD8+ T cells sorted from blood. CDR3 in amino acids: CASSIQGYQETQYF. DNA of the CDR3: TGTGCCAGTAGTATACAGGGGTACCAAGAGACCCAGTACTTC.